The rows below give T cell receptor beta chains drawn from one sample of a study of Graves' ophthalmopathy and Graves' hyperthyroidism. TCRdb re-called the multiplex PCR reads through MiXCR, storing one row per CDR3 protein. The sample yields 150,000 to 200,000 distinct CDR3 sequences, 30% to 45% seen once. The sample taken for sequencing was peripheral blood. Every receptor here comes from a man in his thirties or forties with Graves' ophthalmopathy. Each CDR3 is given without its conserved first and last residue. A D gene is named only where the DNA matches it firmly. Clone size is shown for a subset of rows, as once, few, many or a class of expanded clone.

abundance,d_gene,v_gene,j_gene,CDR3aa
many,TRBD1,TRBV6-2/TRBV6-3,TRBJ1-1,ASSFRTGVNTEAF
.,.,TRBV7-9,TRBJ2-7,ASSSTDRLDEQY
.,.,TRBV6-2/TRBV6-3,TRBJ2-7,ASSYEPRQSEQY
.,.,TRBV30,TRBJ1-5,AWSIDRDQPQH
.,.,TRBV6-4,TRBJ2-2,ASSDRPDAGELF
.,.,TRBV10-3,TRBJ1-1,AISRAGHTEAF
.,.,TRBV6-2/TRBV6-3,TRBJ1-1,ASSNRDPGEAF
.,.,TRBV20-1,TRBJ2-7,SARGIHYEQY
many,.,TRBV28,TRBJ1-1,ASSLQGNTEAF
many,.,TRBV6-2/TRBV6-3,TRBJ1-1,ASSYSYRSTILANTEAF
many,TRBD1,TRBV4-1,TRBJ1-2,ASSPDRGTSYGYT
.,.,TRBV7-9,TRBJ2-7,ASSLGMEREQY
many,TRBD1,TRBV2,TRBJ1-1,ASSEGDRAF
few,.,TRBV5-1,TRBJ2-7,ASSRGVNYEQY
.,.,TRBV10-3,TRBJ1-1,AISDERRGTEAF
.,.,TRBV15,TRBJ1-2,ATSRDQSPTGYGYT
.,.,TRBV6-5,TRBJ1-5,ASSYNSNDSGNQPQH
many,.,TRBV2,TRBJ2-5,ASSGGGVQETQY
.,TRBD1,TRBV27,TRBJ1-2,ASSPTPRTGDGYT
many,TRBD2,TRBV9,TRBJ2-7,ASSDSGSDSYEQY
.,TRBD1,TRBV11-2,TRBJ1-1,ASSRVELQGARTEAF
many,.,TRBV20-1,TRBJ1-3,SARGGAGNTIY
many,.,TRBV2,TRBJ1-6,ASSAEAPINSPLH
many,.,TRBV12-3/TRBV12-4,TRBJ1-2,ASSLRGAWGYT
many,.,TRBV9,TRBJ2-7,ASSPGQAPYEQY